Listed here is a single TCR beta chain. Its target is unknown. Anyone with autoimmune disease history or systemic immunosuppression was excluded. This record comes from a study of OX40 agonist ivuxolimab in advanced cancers. Study context: Prior anti-PD-1, anti-PD-L1 or anti-CTLA-4 therapy was allowed; over 30% had some. Overall study results and limits: Dose levels from 0.1 to 3.0 mg/kg saw CD4+ and CD8+ blood T cells expand clonally by week 6. Also present in some nonresponders was a low level of normalized T-cell clonal expansion.

Data came from immunoSEQ multiplex PCR; TCRdb stores just in-frame clones and leaves some out. The repertoire includes tens of thousands of clones, just under 95% of them detected once, and around 10% sits in the top ten. J was trimmed by 0 bases and V by 2 bases; bases with no gene match: 6. The length of the CDR3 is 18 residues. Germline loops: CDR1 SGHAT, CDR2 FQNNGV. The source is an adult with an advanced solid tumor such as melanoma, head and neck, liver or kidney cancer. The material sequenced was CD4+ or CD8+ T cells sorted from blood, taken in a trial of the OX40 agonist ivuxolimab. V and J are TRBV11-2 and TRBJ2-5; 13 nucleotides line up with TRBD2. This chain's CDR3 is CASSLRTSGSLYQETQYF. In nucleotides, the CDR3 is TGTGCCAGCAGCTTACGGACTAGCGGGAGTCTATACCAAGAGACCCAGTACTTC.